A single T cell receptor beta chain is shown here with its context. Its cognate antigen has yet to be identified. Per-base qualities were not stored, and no clone one base away is much larger. Library preparation was by 5' RACE. Sequenced using a NextSeq 500. The TCR library protocol attached a unique molecular identifier to each TCR cDNA molecule to allow correction of PCR and sequencing errors. In the original analysis: TCR identification, UMI-based error correction and CDR3 extraction were performed with Decombinator tools. TCRs above a frequency of 2 per 1,000, corresponding to the top 1% of the tumor frequency distribution, were defined as expanded. Renyi diversity was calculated using the R vegan package after each repertoire was subsampled 100 times to 5,000 TCRs. CDR3 similarity networks were built from amino acid triplet string-kernel similarity, with CDR3s being connected when pairwise similarity was above 0.82. TCRdb ran its own pipeline on the public reads, namely fastp trimming at Q25 and MiXCR clone calling, and kept in-frame beta chains. Entries that share a CDR3 protein sequence are merged under the most common genes and DNA. The V and J calls, along with clone size, are taken from TCRdb and not from the paper's own processing. The sample table lists nearly 95,000 distinct CDR3 sequences, roughly 19% of them with a count of one. The ten biggest clones cover about a fifth of the sample.

Interpreted using the paper, the time point label stands for: blood at routine non-recurrence follow-up after resection. Without any cell sorting, TCR sequencing was performed on whole RNA extracted either from tumor and nontumor lung tissue or from cryopreserved PBMC samples. A patient was chosen for TCR sequencing only when enough RNA was available from at least two tumor regions. The CDR3 runs 13 residues from the cysteine to the phenylalanine. Only the CDR3 DNA is retained, 39 bases long and in frame from the first base. After removal of 2 bases from V and 5 bases from J, the junction retains 3 bases not matched to a gene. CDR1 DFQATT and CDR2 SNEGSKA were looked up in the germline V gene (reference sequence). This sample is drawn from a study of spatial heterogeneity in lung cancer (dated by TCRdb to the late 2010s). With regard to the full study: Donors were around 71 patients with early-stage, untreated non-small cell lung cancer from the lung TRACERx cohort. Follow-up PBMC samples were sequenced whenever available, with a median time to follow-up of roughly 22 months after resection. Beta-chain transcripts were consistently detected in greater numbers than alpha-chain transcripts, which likely reflects a higher abundance of beta-chain transcripts. In the raw uncorrected reads, each unique combination of TCR and UMI appeared more than ten times on average. In non-small cell lung cancer, the study made a quantitative comparison of TCR alpha and beta repertoires among multiple tumor regions, matched nontumor lung and blood. Nonsynonymous mutation counts, determined by whole-exome sequencing of tumor tissue, were related to TCR repertoire features. Both alpha and beta chains were TCR-sequenced in samples taken at surgery, namely 220 tumor regions, around 61 matched nontumor lung samples and approximately 51 PBMC samples.

The paper as a whole reports these results and caveats: Only roughly 15 patients were included in comparisons of baseline and follow-up blood repertoires. Ubiquitous expanded tumor TCRs were detected in blood more often at tumor resection than at routine follow-up. Confirming at a functional level the hypothesis that regional TCRs recognize regional mutations was considered to require additional single-cell paired TCR alpha and beta sequencing.

This sample comprised PBMCs, obtained at follow-up. The chain is assembled from TRBV20-1 and TRBJ1-2; 9 central nucleotides agree with TRBD1. The receptor comes from a male donor with early-stage non-small cell lung cancer. The CDR3 is CSARPGQGYGYTF. The bases read TGCAGTGCTAGACCGGGACAGGGTTATGGCTACACCTTC.